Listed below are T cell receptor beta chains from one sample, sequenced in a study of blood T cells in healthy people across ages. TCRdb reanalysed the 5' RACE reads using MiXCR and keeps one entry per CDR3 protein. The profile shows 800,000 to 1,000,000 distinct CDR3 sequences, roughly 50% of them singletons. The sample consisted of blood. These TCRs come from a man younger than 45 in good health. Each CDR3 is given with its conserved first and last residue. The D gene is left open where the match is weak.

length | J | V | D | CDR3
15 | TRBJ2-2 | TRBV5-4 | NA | CAGSLGDAYTGELFF
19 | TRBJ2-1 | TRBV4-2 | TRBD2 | CASSQVSLAGAPTRNEQFF
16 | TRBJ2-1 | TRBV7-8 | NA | CASSLEGTLEYNEQFF
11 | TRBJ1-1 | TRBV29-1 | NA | CSAPVGTEAFF
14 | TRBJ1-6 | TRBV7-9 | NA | CASSFAGNYSPLHF
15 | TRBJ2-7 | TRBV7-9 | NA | CASSSTRDGSYEQYF
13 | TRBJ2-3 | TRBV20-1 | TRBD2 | CSAGPGLADTQYF
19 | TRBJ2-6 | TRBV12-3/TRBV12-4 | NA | CASDSAVALNAAGANVLTF
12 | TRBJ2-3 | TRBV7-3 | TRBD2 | CASSSSGGLQYF
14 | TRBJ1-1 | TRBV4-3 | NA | CASSQDEVNTEAFF
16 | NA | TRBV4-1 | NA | CASGQAPGQGGNEQYF
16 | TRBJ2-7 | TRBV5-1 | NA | CASSAPTLGPSYEQYF
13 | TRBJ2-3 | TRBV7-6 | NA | CASTPPGADTQYF
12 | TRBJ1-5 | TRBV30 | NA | CAWNNGAGPQHF
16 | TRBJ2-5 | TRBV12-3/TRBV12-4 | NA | CASSLPRDRAQETQYF
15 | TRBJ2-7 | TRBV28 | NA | CASSPGLSSSYEQYF
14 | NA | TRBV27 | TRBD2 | CASRGLAGYYEQYF
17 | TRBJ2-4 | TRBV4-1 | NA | CASSQEAFGTLKNIQYF
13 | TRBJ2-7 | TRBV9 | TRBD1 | CANSVVTGGEQYF
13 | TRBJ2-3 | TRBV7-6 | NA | CASSYGSSDTQYF
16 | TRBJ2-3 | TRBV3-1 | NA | CASSWGRALGSDTQYF
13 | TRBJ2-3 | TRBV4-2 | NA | CASSRDPGDTQYF
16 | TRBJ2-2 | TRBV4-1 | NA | CASSASRGRFPGELFF
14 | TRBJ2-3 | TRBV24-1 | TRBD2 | CATSDFTSGGTQYF
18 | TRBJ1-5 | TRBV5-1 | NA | CASSLDPTGTRSGQPQHF
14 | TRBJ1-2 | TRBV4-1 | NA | CASQNRALNYGYTF
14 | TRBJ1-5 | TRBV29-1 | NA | CSAQEGKNNQPQHF
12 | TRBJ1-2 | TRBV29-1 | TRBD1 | CSTGVGGYGYTF
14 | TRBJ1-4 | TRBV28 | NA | CASSSPGYDEKLFF
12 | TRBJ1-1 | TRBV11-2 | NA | CASSLEGLGAFF
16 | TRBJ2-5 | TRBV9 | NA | CASSFSGRAFQETQYF
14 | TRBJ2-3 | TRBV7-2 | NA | CASSLSGRTDTQYF
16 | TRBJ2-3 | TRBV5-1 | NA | CASSLTPGLYADTQYF
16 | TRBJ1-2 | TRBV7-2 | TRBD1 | CASSPMQGATSNGYTF
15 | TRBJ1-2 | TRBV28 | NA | CASSSPIAGDYGYTF
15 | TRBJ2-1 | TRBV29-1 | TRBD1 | CSGITGTGVTNEQFF
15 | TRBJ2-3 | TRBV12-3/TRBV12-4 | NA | CASSLASVLGDTQYF
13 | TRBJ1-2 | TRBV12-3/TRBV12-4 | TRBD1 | CASSPTGTYGYTF
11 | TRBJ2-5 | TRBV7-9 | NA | CASSFKDEQYF